Following are 12 T cell receptor beta chains from one sample sequenced in a study of blood T cell repertoires in COVID-19. TCRdb's table, derived via immunoSEQ multiplex PCR, lists solely in-frame clones and lacks some. The sample carries some 190,000 clones, approximately 84% recorded once. The specimen sequenced was peripheral blood. The receptors were sampled from an elderly woman with acute or convalescent COVID-19.

The V and J genes are TRBV6-5 and TRBJ2-3; D perhaps matches TRBD1 (6 bases). The CDR3 has 14 residues. Germline V gene lookup returns CDR1 MNHEY and CDR2 SVGAGI. V was shortened by 8 bases and J by 0 bases, with 12 bases between the two germline ends. CDR3 protein: CASSAGTSTDTQYF. The CDR3, as DNA: TGTGCCAGCTCTGCCGGGACAAGCACAGATACGCAGTATTTT.

The CDR3 loop reads CASSLGSGTTNEKLFF. CDR3 coding DNA: TGTGCCAGCAGCTTAGGATCGGGTACAACTAATGAAAAACTGTTTTTT. The chain recombines TRBV7-9 with TRBJ1-4, with D unclear. Germline loops: CDR1 SEHNR, CDR2 FQNEAQ (reference sequence). The V and J ends lost 1 base and 0 bases respectively, with 9 bases between them. The CDR3 has 16 residues.

Concerning this clone itself: Other DNA sequences in this specimen translate into the identical CDR3. The chain employs TRBV2 and TRBJ1-5; no clear D. The CDR3 runs to 13 residues. Per the germline V gene, CDR1 is SNHLY and CDR2 is FYNNEI. Trimming cost V 6 bases and J 0 bases, with 6 bases left between them. CDR3 region: CASRRDSNQPQHF. Here the CDR3 DNA reads TGTGCCAGCAGGAGGGATAGCAATCAGCCCCAGCATTTT. Looking up the rest from reference TRBV2 and TRBJ1-5 gives the full variable domain: EPEVTQTPSHQVTQMGQEVILRCVPISNHLYFYWYRQILGQKVEFLVSFYNNEISEKSEIFDDQFSVERPDGSNFTLKIRSTKLEDSAMYFCASRRDSNQPQHFGDGTRLSIL.

The chain carries TRBV6-2 or TRBV6-3 and TRBJ1-5, with D hard to call. This CDR3 has 19 residues. Germline V CDR1 and CDR2: MNHEY, SVGEGT. With 0 bases removed from V and 0 bases from J, the gap between germline ends came to 18 bases. As DNA, the CDR3 is TGTGCCAGCAGTTACTCGATGGGGAGCCGGCAAAATAGCAATCAGCCCCAGCATTTT. Translated, it gives CASSYSMGSRQNSNQPQHF.

The V and J genes are TRBV5-1 and TRBJ1-2, with TRBD1 as a possible D gene (5 bases). Germline lookup yields CDR1 SGHRS and CDR2 YFSETQ. The CDR3 length is 14 residues. Trimming removed 4 bases at V and 1 base at J, with 11 bases between. This chain's CDR3 is CASSIRGDNYGYTF. The CDR3 bases are TGCGCCAGCAGCATAAGGGGTGATAACTATGGCTACACCTTC. The full variable domain, in which reference TRBV5-1 and TRBJ1-2 provide the parts outside the CDR3, is KAGVTQTPRYLIKTRGQQVTLSCSPISGHRSVSWYQQTPGQGLQFLFEYFSETQRNKGNFPGRFSGRQFSNSRSEMNVSTLELGDSALYLCASSIRGDNYGYTFGSGTRLTVV.

CDR3 in amino acids: CASSPPYAESDYGYTF. The CDR3, as DNA: TGTGCCAGCTCACCACCCTACGCGGAGTCAGACTATGGCTACACCTTC. The chain carries TRBV18 and TRBJ1-2, with D uncertain. V was pared by 0 bases and J by 3 bases, with 14 bases between. CDR3 length equals 16 residues. Germline CDR1 is KGHSH and CDR2 is LQKENI.

The chain uses TRBV6-5 and TRBJ1-1, with a weak D call TRBD1 (5 bases). Between the trimmed V and J ends, which lost 6 bases and 1 base, there was a span of 12 bases. The CDR3 length is 14 residues. Germline lookup yields CDR1 MNHEY and CDR2 SVGAGI. The chain's CDR3 is CASSKTDQNTEAFF. CDR3 nucleotide sequence: TGTGCCAGCAGCAAGACAGATCAGAACACTGAAGCTTTCTTT.

The rearrangement links TRBV2 to TRBJ2-5; no clear D gene. Germline V gene lookup returns CDR1 SNHLY and CDR2 FYNNEI. V was clipped by 5 bases and J by 7 bases, with 17 bases between them. The length of the CDR3 is 14 residues. CDR3 region: CASSFSDPSGTQYF. The CDR3 nucleotides read TGTGCCAGCAGTTTTTCAGACCCGTCGGGGACCCAGTACTTC.

The chain links TRBV24-1 to TRBJ2-1; no definite D call. Trimming shortened V by 5 bases and J by 2 bases, and 9 bases separated the two germline ends. This CDR3 is built from 14 residues. CDR1 and CDR2 (germline): KGHDR, SFDVKD. CDR3 sequence: CATSAGRTYNEQFF. CDR3 coding DNA: TGTGCCACCAGTGCTGGGCGTACCTACAATGAGCAGTTCTTC.

This sequence joins TRBV9 and TRBJ2-2, with TRBD1 as a possible D gene (6 bases). Per the germline V gene, CDR1 is SGDLS and CDR2 is YYNGEE. Trimming stripped 3 bases from V and 0 bases from J, with 15 bases between. The CDR3 extends over 17 amino acids. The CDR3 DNA follows: TGTGCCAGCAGCGCTCCCCCTTGGACAGCGAACACCGGGGAGCTGTTTTTT. This encodes CASSAPPWTANTGELFF.

The rearrangement joins TRBV7-2 to TRBJ1-2; D ambiguous. This CDR3 is 13 amino acids long. V was clipped by 2 bases and J by 4 bases, with 8 bases between them. Germline-derived CDR1 and CDR2 are SGHTA and FQGNSA. In DNA, the CDR3 is TGTGCCAGCAGCTTACAACTGCCCTATGGCTACACCTTC. Translation gives CASSLQLPYGYTF.

This sequence joins TRBV6-5 and TRBJ1-2; D is unclear. V lost 4 bases and J lost 0, with 12 bases in between. The CDR3 has 15 residues. Germline values: CDR1 MNHEY, CDR2 SVGAGI. In nucleotides, the CDR3 is TGTGCCAGCAGTTCGGCAGGCCTTACTAACTATGGCTACACCTTC. As protein: CASSSAGLTNYGYTF.